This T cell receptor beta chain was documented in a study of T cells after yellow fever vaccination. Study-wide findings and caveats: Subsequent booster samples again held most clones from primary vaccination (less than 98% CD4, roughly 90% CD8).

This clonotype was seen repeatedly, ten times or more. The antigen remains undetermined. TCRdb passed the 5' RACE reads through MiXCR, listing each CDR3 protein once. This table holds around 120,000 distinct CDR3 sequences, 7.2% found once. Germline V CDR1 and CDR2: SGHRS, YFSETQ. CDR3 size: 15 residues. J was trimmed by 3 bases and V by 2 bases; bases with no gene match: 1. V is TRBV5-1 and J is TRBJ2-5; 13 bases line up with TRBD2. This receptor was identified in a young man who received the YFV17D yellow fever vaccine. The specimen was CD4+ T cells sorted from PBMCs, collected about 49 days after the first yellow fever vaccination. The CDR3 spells CASSFGLAGEETQYF. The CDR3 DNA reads TGCGCCAGCAGCTTCGGACTAGCGGGGGAAGAGACCCAGTACTTC.